The clone carrying this TCR beta chain appeared a few times. Its antigen remains unidentified. Germline V gives CDR1 DFQATT, CDR2 SNEGSKA (reference sequence). This CDR3 is built from 11 residues. Deletions cut 5 bases from V and 8 bases from J, with 13 bases between. This specimen belongs to a study of T cells in Graves' hyperthyroidism and ophthalmopathy. Study background: Peripheral blood samples were taken at initial diagnosis, prior to any treatment.

Whole-study findings and limits: Median prediction lead before ophthalmopathy onset was 6 to 8 months with the model.

Exclusion of patients followed from uncontrolled infection, other autoimmune disease, pregnancy or lactation. TCR beta CDR3 sequences were amplified from RNA transcripts. The TCR CDR3 first-round RT-PCR relied on the HTBI primer set. MiXCR, applied by TCRdb to the multiplex PCR reads, yields one record per CDR3 protein. The sample lists 460,000 or so distinct CDR3 sequences, 13% to 15% occurring once. V gene TRBV20-1 combines with J gene TRBJ2-7; D gene uncertain. Sequencing input: blood. The TCR sequence derives from a woman under 30 with Graves' hyperthyroidism. This chain's CDR3 is CSAYALNKQYF. The CDR3 DNA sequence: TGCAGTGCTTATGCGCTAAACAAGCAGTACTTC.